Listed here is a single TCR beta chain. CDR1 and CDR2 (germline): MNHEY, SMNVEV (reference sequence). The CDR3 covers 14 residues. Trimming left V 6 bases short and J 4 bases short, with 15 bases between. The method was immunoSEQ multiplex PCR; TCRdb's version includes in-frame clones alone and lacks a portion of them. Among about 29,000 clones listed, approximately 86% were seen once. This entry is derived from a study of PD-L1 blockade in urothelial cancer. Across the study: Blood samples had a median of about 140,000 T cells, 80,000 to 85,000 unique TCRs, and clonality roughly 0.08.

This TCR derives from a man aged 45-65 years with urothelial cancer. The material was PBMCs, obtained around atezolizumab (anti-PD-L1) treatment. V usage is TRBV27 and J usage is TRBJ2-5; tentative D call: TRBD1 (6 bases). CDR3 sequence (DNA): TGTGCCAGCAGCCCTTTAAACAGGGCAGAGACCCAGTACTTC. It yields the protein CASSPLNRAETQYF.